These 31 T cell receptor beta chains came from one sample sequenced in a study of T cell changes during pregnancy in multiple sclerosis. Generated by immunoSEQ multiplex PCR, the TCRdb table keeps only in-frame clones and is missing some. The data contain around 48,000 clones, more than 90% of them singletons. Source: CD8+ T cells from peripheral blood mononuclear cells, taken before pregnancy. The source of these receptors is a female donor with multiple sclerosis, enrolled in a pregnancy study.

As concerns this clone: At one of its ends the junction is not consistent with the germline gene, which may arise from a read error. J is TRBJ2-7 and V is TRBV14; 11 bases line up with TRBD1. Germline V lookup: CDR1 SGHDN, CDR2 FVKESK. This CDR3 region has 13 residues. The CDR3 sequence: CASSQEVWDRGDF. CDR3 bases: TGTGCCAGCAGCCAAGAAGTCTGGGACAGGGGGGACTTC.

J is TRBJ2-5 and V is TRBV7-9, with D perhaps matching TRBD2 (5 bases). CDR1 and CDR2 (germline): SEHNR, FQNEAQ (reference sequence). CDR3 length: 13 residues. The germline V and J ends were trimmed by 3 bases and 5 bases, with 10 bases remaining between them. CDR3 coding DNA: TGTGCCAGCAGCTTTGAGGGAGAGGAGACCCAGTACTTC. It specifies CASSFEGEETQYF.

J is TRBJ2-3 and V is TRBV4-2; 8 bases fit TRBD2. The CDR3 runs to 16 residues. With V trimmed by 0 bases and J by 4 bases, 6 bases remained unmatched. Germline V gene data show CDR1 as LGHNA and CDR2 as YNFKEQ. CDR3 sequence reads: CASSQDLSGGSDTQYF. The DNA of the CDR3 is TGTGCCAGCAGCCAAGATCTGAGCGGGGGTTCAGATACGCAGTATTTT.

The DNA for the CDR3 is TGTGCCAGCAGCCAAGACCCGATGCAGGGGGAGGGCTACACCTTC. It encodes CASSQDPMQGEGYTF. The chain has TRBV4-2 and TRBJ1-2; 7 bases align to TRBD1. Germline V gene data show CDR1 as LGHNA and CDR2 as YNFKEQ. The junction had 9 bases not matched to a gene; V was cut back by 0 bases and J by 8 bases. The CDR3 has 15 amino acids.

V is TRBV6-6 and J is TRBJ1-2; 8 nucleotides agree with TRBD1. Germline values: CDR1 MNHNY, CDR2 SVGAGI (reference sequence). The V and J ends lost 8 bases and 0 bases, in that order; junction bases with no gene match: 5. The CDR3 length is 14 residues. CDR3 sequence: CASSGQGPNYGYTF. DNA of the CDR3: TGTGCCAGCTCCGGACAGGGCCCTAACTATGGCTACACCTTC.

The J gene is TRBJ1-2, the V gene TRBV6-1, with 7 bases fitting TRBD1. Germline trimming cut 5 bases from V and 8 bases from J; bases unmatched to any gene: 14. Germline CDR1 reads MNHNS; CDR2 reads SASEGT. There are 15 residues in the CDR3. The CDR3 nucleotides read TGTGCCAGCAGTAGAGACCCGACAGGGACGACGGGCTACACCTTC. It yields the protein CASSRDPTGTTGYTF.

The rearrangement links TRBV7-9 to TRBJ1-1; the match to TRBD1 covers 10 bases. Looked up from germline, CDR1 is SEHNR and CDR2 is FQNEAQ (reference sequence). The CDR3 is made up of 15 amino acids. With V trimmed by 5 bases and J by 0 bases, 3 bases remained unmatched. The DNA of the CDR3 is TGTGCCAGCAGCACGACAGGGGGCATGAACACTGAAGCTTTCTTT. This gives the protein CASSTTGGMNTEAFF.

Points on this clone: The same CDR3 is also encoded by other DNA sequences in this sample. The J gene is TRBJ2-7, the V gene TRBV4-3; the match to TRBD2 covers 7 bases. The germline V gene encodes CDR1 LGHNA and CDR2 YSLEER. The CDR3 has 15 amino acids. The trim removed 0 bases at V and 4 bases at J, leaving 6 bases unmatched. The CDR3 loop is CASSQDGGEGYEQYF. The CDR3 DNA is TGCGCCAGCAGCCAAGATGGGGGGGAGGGATACGAGCAGTACTTC.

J is TRBJ2-5 and V is TRBV7-8, with 10 bases that match TRBD1. Losses at the gene ends were 1 base for V and 5 bases for J; bases not matched to a gene: 10. CDR1 is SGHVS and CDR2 is FQNEAQ in the germline V gene. The CDR3 totals 17 residues. Written as DNA, the CDR3 is TGTGCCAGCAGCTTAGTAGCGGGACAGGGGATTATCGAGACCCAGTACTTC. Protein product: CASSLVAGQGIIETQYF.

The chain couples TRBV9 to TRBJ2-5; 9 positions agree with TRBD2. CDR3 size: 16 residues. Germline-derived CDR1 and CDR2 are SGDLS and YYNGEE. Unmatched junction bases numbered 6, after V lost 2 bases and J lost 1 base. The CDR3 region has the DNA TGTGCCAGCAGCGTCCAAGCGGGGGGTTTCCAAGAGACCCAGTACTTC. Translation: CASSVQAGGFQETQYF.

V usage is TRBV14 and J usage is TRBJ2-2, with TRBD2 matching over 14 bases. CDR1 and CDR2 from the germline V gene are SGHDN and FVKESK. With 3 bases clipped from V and 0 bases from J, the junction kept 6 bases outside the gene matches. CDR3 length: 19 amino acids. CDR3 coding DNA: TGTGCCAGCAGCCACCCCGGACTAGCGGGGGGCGCGAACACCGGGGAGCTGTTTTTT. Protein sequence: CASSHPGLAGGANTGELFF.

The chain combines TRBV7-9 with TRBJ1-1, with 8 bases matching TRBD1. Trimming removed 4 bases from V and 6 bases from J; junction bases left unmatched: 10. Germline V gene data show CDR1 as SEHNR and CDR2 as FQNEAQ (reference sequence). The CDR3 is 15 residues long. The CDR3 DNA follows: TGTGCCAGCAGCTCGAGTCGACAGGGGCGCTCTGAAGCTTTCTTT. Translation: CASSSSRQGRSEAFF.

The V and J genes are TRBV27 and TRBJ2-1, with TRBD2 identical over 8 bases. Germline V gene lookup returns CDR1 MNHEY and CDR2 SMNVEV (reference sequence). There are 11 residues in the CDR3. Germline trimming cut 9 bases from V and 9 bases from J; bases unmatched to any gene: 4. The CDR3 DNA follows: TGTGCCAGTGACAGCGGGAGTGAGCAGTTCTTC. It translates to CASDSGSEQFF.

The CDR3 loop is CANWAGFDTQYF. The CDR3 coding sequence is TGTGCCAACTGGGCGGGGTTCGATACGCAGTATTTT. The rearrangement links TRBV2 to TRBJ2-3, with D tentatively TRBD2 (6 bases). Trimming took 10 bases from V and 6 from J, leaving 14 bases between them. The CDR3 has 12 residues. The V gene's germline CDR1 is SNHLY and CDR2 FYNNEI.

The rearrangement links TRBV7-9 to TRBJ2-1, with TRBD2 matching 7 bases. The CDR3 has 18 residues. Germline trimming cut 1 base from V and 0 bases from J; bases unmatched to any gene: 9. Per the germline V gene, CDR1 is SEHNR and CDR2 is FQNEAQ (reference sequence). CDR3 in amino acids: CASSLGGRGETSYNEQFF. For the CDR3, the DNA is TGTGCCAGCAGCTTAGGAGGTCGGGGGGAAACCTCCTACAATGAGCAGTTCTTC.

Note on this clone: Other DNA sequences from this sample encode an identical CDR3 as well. The chain has TRBV6-5 and TRBJ1-1; D uncertain. The CDR3 length is 14 residues. Trimming cost V 0 bases and J 2 bases, with 7 bases left between them. From germline, CDR1 is MNHEY and CDR2 SVGAGI. This chain's CDR3 is CASSYSSFNTEAFF. CDR3 coding DNA: TGTGCCAGCAGTTACTCTTCTTTTAACACTGAAGCTTTCTTT.

The chain recombines TRBV2 with TRBJ1-5; TRBD1 agrees at 10 bases. The CDR3 consists of 13 residues. Germline V CDR1 and CDR2: SNHLY, FYNNEI. Unmatched junction bases numbered 0, after V lost 6 bases and J lost 4 bases. The CDR3 loop is CASRDRGNQPQHF. CDR3 DNA sequence: TGTGCCAGCAGGGACAGGGGGAATCAGCCCCAGCATTTT.

The chain combines TRBV7-9 with TRBJ2-5; perhaps TRBD1 as D (6 bases). CDR1 and CDR2 (germline): SEHNR, FQNEAQ (reference sequence). Trimming cost V 0 bases and J 4 bases, with 9 bases left between them. The CDR3 length is 14 residues. The CDR3 DNA follows: TGTGCCAGCAGCTTAGCCCCGGACAGAGAGACCCAGTACTTC. It is translated as CASSLAPDRETQYF. Full variable domain (outside the CDR3, taken from reference TRBV7-9 and TRBJ2-5): DTGVSQNPRHKITKRGQNVTFRCDPISEHNRLYWYRQTLGQGPEFLTYFQNEAQLEKSRLLSDRFSAERPKGSFSTLEIQRTEQGDSAMYLCASSLAPDRETQYFGPGTRLLVL.

The DNA of the CDR3 is TGCGCCAGCAGCCACGGACAGTCCTACGAGCAGTACTTC. Amino acids: CASSHGQSYEQYF. The chain uses TRBV4-1 and TRBJ2-7; weak D call: TRBD1 (6 bases). Germline V gives CDR1 MGHRA, CDR2 YSYEKL. The CDR3 loop spans 13 amino acids. Between the trimmed V and J ends, which lost 3 bases and 1 base, there was a span of 7 bases.

The table lists this clone with a count of one. The V and J genes are TRBV6-4 and TRBJ2-3; 10 bases map to TRBD2. V dropped 8 bases and J dropped 4; count of bases not matched to a gene: 6. The CDR3 extends over 14 amino acids. The germline gives CDR1 MRHNA, CDR2 SNTAGT. The DNA of the CDR3 is TGTGCCAGCTCCCCCAGCGGGGGGGCAGATACGCAGTATTTT. It yields the protein CASSPSGGADTQYF.

The chain carries TRBV6-5 and TRBJ1-2; D is undetermined. The V gene's germline CDR1 is MNHEY and CDR2 SVGAGI. The CDR3 extends over 13 amino acids. Trimming removed 2 bases at V and 3 bases at J, with 7 bases between. The CDR3 loop is CASSYNRDYGYTF. CDR3 bases: TGTGCCAGCAGTTACAACAGAGACTATGGCTACACCTTC.

The rearrangement uses TRBV11-2 and TRBJ2-1; 9 bases agree with TRBD2. Germline CDR1 is SGHAT and CDR2 is FQNNGV. The CDR3 runs to 16 residues. The J segment lost 9 bases and the V segment lost 4 bases, leaving 13 bases of the junction unmatched. The CDR3 DNA sequence: TGTGCCAGCAGCTCCGGGGGGGTAGCGGGGGTGGGTGAGCAGTTCTTC. Translated: CASSSGGVAGVGEQFF.

This chain links TRBV9 with TRBJ1-1; 7 bases fit TRBD1. The germline gives CDR1 SGDLS, CDR2 YYNGEE. V lost 3 bases and J lost 4; bases outside the gene matches: 9. This CDR3 comprises 15 residues. In nucleotides, the CDR3 is TGTGCCAGCAGCGCAAAGATACAGGGGACCACTGAAGCTTTCTTT. This gives the protein CASSAKIQGTTEAFF.

The chain recombines TRBV19 with TRBJ2-1; TRBD2 matches at 11 bases. The CDR3 covers 14 residues. Trimming removed 10 bases from V and 5 bases from J; junction bases left unmatched: 7. Germline lookup yields CDR1 LNHDA and CDR2 SQIVND (reference sequence). The CDR3 coding sequence is TGTGCCACGAGCCCGGGACTAGCGGACAATGAGCAGTTCTTC. Amino acid sequence: CATSPGLADNEQFF.

V and J are TRBV5-4 and TRBJ2-2; no clear D gene. CDR1 and CDR2 (germline): SGHNT, YYREEE (reference sequence). The CDR3 runs to 12 residues. V was shortened by 4 bases and J by 4 bases, with 5 bases between the two germline ends. The CDR3 protein is CASSPGTGELFF. As DNA, the CDR3 is TGTGCCAGCAGCCCGGGCACCGGGGAGCTGTTTTTT.

The chain uses TRBV2 and TRBJ2-7, with no clear D. Germline CDR1 SNHLY, CDR2 FYNNEI. This CDR3 region has 12 residues. Trimming removed 3 bases at V and 4 bases at J, with 7 bases between. CDR3 amino acids: CASSEVEYEQYF. The CDR3 nucleotides read TGTGCCAGCAGTGAGGTAGAGTACGAGCAGTACTTC.

The chain recombines TRBV7-2 with TRBJ2-6; perhaps TRBD1 as D (6 bases). From germline, CDR1 is SGHTA and CDR2 FQGNSA. V shed 1 base and J shed 0 bases, with 7 bases lying between them. The CDR3 consists of 16 residues. DNA for the CDR3: TGTGCCAGCAGCTTAGGACAGGACTCTGGGGCCAACGTCCTGACTTTC. Protein: CASSLGQDSGANVLTF.

With regard to this clone: Germline is not matched at one junction end, which may reflect a read error. The V gene is TRBV7-7, the J gene TRBJ2-6; D is undetermined. CDR1 is SSHAT and CDR2 is FNYEAQ in the germline V gene (reference sequence). The CDR3 contains 16 residues. The DNA of the CDR3 is TGTGCTAGCAGCTTAGGCAGGTCCTCTGGGGCCAACGTCCTGACTTTC. Translated, it gives CASSLGRSSGANVLTF.

V and J are TRBV14 and TRBJ2-1; 9 nucleotides agree with TRBD2. Losses at the gene ends were 1 base for V and 8 bases for J; bases not matched to a gene: 6. The CDR3 has 15 amino acids. From germline, CDR1 is SGHDN and CDR2 FVKESK. DNA for the CDR3: TGTGCCAGCAGCCAAGTTGCGGGGGGGCTCCATGAGCAGTTCTTC. Translating gives CASSQVAGGLHEQFF.

The V call is TRBV6-5, the J call TRBJ2-2, with D perhaps TRBD2 (6 bases). Trimming took 6 bases from V and 8 from J, leaving 13 bases between them. Germline-derived CDR1 and CDR2 are MNHEY and SVGAGI. The CDR3 totals 13 residues. CDR3 nucleotide sequence: TGTGCCAGCAGCGGGGGACCTCGGGGGGAGCTGTTTTTT. Translated: CASSGGPRGELFF.

This chain uses TRBV9 with TRBJ2-1; D may be TRBD1 (5 bases). Germline V CDR1 and CDR2: SGDLS, YYNGEE. The CDR3 spans 15 residues. Trimming took off 0 bases at V and 3 bases at J, with 10 bases between the two ends. CDR3 DNA sequence: TGTGCCAGCAGCGTAGAGTGGGGCTACTACAATGAGCAGTTCTTC. Translation gives CASSVEWGYYNEQFF.